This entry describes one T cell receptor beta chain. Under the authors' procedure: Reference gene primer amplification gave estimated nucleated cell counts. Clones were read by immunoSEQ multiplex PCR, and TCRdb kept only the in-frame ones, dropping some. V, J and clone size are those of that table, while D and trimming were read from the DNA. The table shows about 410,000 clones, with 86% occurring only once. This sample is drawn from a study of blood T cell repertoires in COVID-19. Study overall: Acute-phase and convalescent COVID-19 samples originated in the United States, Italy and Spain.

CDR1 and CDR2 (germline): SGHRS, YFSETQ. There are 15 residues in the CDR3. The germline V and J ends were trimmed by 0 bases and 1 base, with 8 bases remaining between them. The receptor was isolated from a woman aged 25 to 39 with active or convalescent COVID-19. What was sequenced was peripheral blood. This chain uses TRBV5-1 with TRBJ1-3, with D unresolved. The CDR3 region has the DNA TGCGCCAGCAGCTTGGAGCTCGGTTCTGGAAACACCATATATTTT. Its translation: CASSLELGSGNTIYF.